Sequencing of this T cell receptor (beta chain) was carried out in a study of blood T cell repertoires in COVID-19. Study context: Samples came from the United States, Italy and Spain, spanning acute and convalescent COVID-19. From T cells, B-cell-depleted T cells, or PBMCs came the material, which was cDNA or gDNA.

The CDR3 length is 11 residues. With 6 bases removed from V and 3 bases from J, the gap between germline ends came to 6 bases. The authors' processing: Amplified reference gene primers provided the basis for estimating nucleated cell counts. Clones were read by immunoSEQ multiplex PCR, and TCRdb kept only the in-frame ones, dropping some. For V, J and clone size, that table is used; D and trimming come from the DNA. The sample records about 250,000 clones, approximately 83% being singletons. The rearrangement joins TRBV12-3 or TRBV12-4 to TRBJ2-7, with D unresolved. Sequencing was done on a sample of peripheral blood. The sequence derives from a man between 35 and 55 years old with acute or convalescent COVID-19. The CDR3 nucleotides are TGTGCCAGCAGCCCCCTCTACGAGCAGTACTTC. This gives the protein CASSPLYEQYF.